Each of the 27 T cell receptor beta chains below was sequenced from the same sample in a study of pediatric ulcerative colitis. TCRdb keeps only in-frame clones here, not all; method: immunoSEQ multiplex PCR. Of 10,000 to 12,000 clones in the sample, approximately 80% were seen once. Rectal tissue came from one to two pinch biopsies taken at colonoscopy. Source material: gut tissue. These receptors came from a girl aged 5-17 years who was a control in a study of pediatric ulcerative colitis.

The gene calls are TRBV7-9 and TRBJ1-1, with TRBD1 as a possible D gene (5 bases). Germline V gene lookup returns CDR1 SEHNR and CDR2 FQNEAQ (reference sequence). Deletions cut 3 bases from V and 4 bases from J, with 9 bases between. This CDR3 has 13 residues. The CDR3 spells CASSFGGVTEAFF. DNA of the CDR3: TGTGCCAGCAGCTTCGGGGGGGTCACTGAAGCTTTCTTT.

The rearrangement links TRBV28 to TRBJ2-2; D unresolved. The CDR3 covers 16 residues. Germline CDR1 MDHEN, CDR2 SYDVKM. Trimming stripped 4 bases from V and 6 bases from J, with 18 bases between. The chain's CDR3 is CASSYPNEGSAGELFF. The CDR3 DNA reads TGTGCCAGCAGTTACCCGAACGAAGGCTCGGCCGGGGAGCTGTTTTTT.

The V call is TRBV19, the J call TRBJ1-5, with TRBD1 as a possible D gene (5 bases). The CDR3 has 18 residues. V was shortened by 3 bases and J by 0 bases, with 18 bases between the two germline ends. Per the germline V gene, CDR1 is LNHDA and CDR2 is SQIVND (reference sequence). CDR3 sequence reads: CASSMRGSRIYSNQPQHF. The DNA of the CDR3 is TGTGCCAGTAGTATGAGGGGCTCAAGGATATATAGCAATCAGCCCCAGCATTTT.

The rearrangement joins TRBV6-1 to TRBJ1-2; the D gene is possibly TRBD1 (6 bases). Trimming left V 3 bases short and J 6 bases short, with 14 bases between. The CDR3 loop spans 14 amino acids. The germline V gene has CDR1 MNHNS and CDR2 SASEGT. CDR3 nucleotide sequence: TGTGCCAGCAGTGAGTCCGGGGGCGGCGATGGCTACACCTTC. The encoded protein is CASSESGGGDGYTF.

J is TRBJ1-2 and V is TRBV2; D call uncertain. Trimming left V 5 bases short and J 3 bases short, with 10 bases between. Germline lookup yields CDR1 SNHLY and CDR2 FYNNEI. The CDR3 loop spans 13 amino acids. The CDR3 nucleotides are TGTGCCAGCAGTTCCCGTACAGACTATGGCTACACCTTC. Its protein is CASSSRTDYGYTF.

The CDR3 region is CASSLAGGQGAWGYTF. The DNA of the CDR3 is TGTGCCAGCAGTTTAGCAGGTGGACAGGGGGCGTGGGGCTACACCTTC. The rearrangement uses TRBV28 and TRBJ1-2; 11 nucleotides line up with TRBD1. The CDR3 length is 16 residues. The germline V gene has CDR1 MDHEN and CDR2 SYDVKM. J lost 8 bases, V lost 2 bases, and 10 bases had no gene match.

V and J are TRBV10-3 and TRBJ1-2; D ambiguous. Germline V lookup: CDR1 ENHRY, CDR2 SYGVKD. This CDR3 has 14 amino acids. V was clipped by 8 bases and J by 0 bases, with 13 bases between them. CDR3 sequence (DNA): TGTGCCATCGCTTGGACGGACGCTAACTATGGCTACACCTTC. It yields the protein CAIAWTDANYGYTF.

The rearrangement uses TRBV27 and TRBJ2-1; 8 bases fit TRBD2. This CDR3 is built from 14 residues. V lost 10 bases to trimming and J lost 3 bases; unmatched junction nucleotides: 8. Germline V gene sequence: CDR1 MNHEY, CDR2 SMNVEV (reference sequence). CDR3 amino acids: CATIGRANYNEQFF. As DNA, the CDR3 is TGTGCCACCATCGGGAGGGCCAACTACAATGAGCAGTTCTTC.

The chain joins TRBV5-1 to TRBJ1-2; D possibly corresponds to TRBD1 (5 bases). Trimming removed 2 bases at V and 3 bases at J, with 14 bases between. The germline V gene encodes CDR1 SGHRS and CDR2 YFSETQ. The length of the CDR3 is 15 residues. CDR3 in DNA: TGCGCCAGCAGCTTACGAGCGTTGGGGGACTATGGCTACACCTTC. Its protein is CASSLRALGDYGYTF.

This clone appeared a few times. The chain employs TRBV7-8 and TRBJ2-2; the match to TRBD2 covers 7 bases. Trimming took 5 bases from V and 0 from J; bases not matched to a gene: 3. In germline, CDR1 is SGHVS, CDR2 FQNEAQ. CDR3 length: 15 residues. The CDR3 here is CASSRAGTNTGELFF. The CDR3 DNA sequence: TGTGCCAGCAGCAGAGCGGGGACGAACACCGGGGAGCTGTTTTTT.

The V call is TRBV18, the J call TRBJ2-5, with TRBD2 matching over 10 bases. Near its end, the DNA agrees better with TRBJ2-7, so the J call may be wrong. This CDR3 region has 16 residues. Germline CDR1 is KGHSH and CDR2 is LQKENI. The CDR3, as DNA: TGTGCCAGCTCACCACCGACTAGCGGGTGGAAATACGAGCAGTACTTC. Residues: CASSPPTSGWKYEQYF.

The CDR3 here is CASSPGTGGYEQYF. DNA for the CDR3: TGTGCCAGCAGCCCAGGGACAGGGGGCTACGAGCAGTACTTC. The V gene is TRBV11-2, the J gene TRBJ2-7; 11 bases align to TRBD1. CDR3 length equals 14 residues. Unmatched junction bases numbered 3, after V lost 5 bases and J lost 3 bases. Germline CDR1 SGHAT, CDR2 FQNNGV.

The chain employs TRBV7-2 and TRBJ2-1; 9 bases fit TRBD2. The CDR3 contains 16 residues. V shed 5 bases and J 0 bases; nucleotides not matched to a gene: 5. Germline CDR1 and CDR2: SGHTA and FQGNSA. The CDR3 DNA reads as TGTGCCAGCAGCCCAGTAGCGGGAGTCTCCTACAATGAGCAGTTCTTC. It specifies CASSPVAGVSYNEQFF. The complete variable domain, with remaining parts taken from reference TRBV7-2 and TRBJ2-1, reads GAGVSQSPSNKVTEKGKDVELRCDPISGHTALYWYRQSLGQGLEFLIYFQGNSAPDKSGLPSDRFSAERTGGSVSTLTIQRTQQEDSAVYLCASSPVAGVSYNEQFFGPGTRLTVL.

The V and J genes are TRBV7-9 and TRBJ2-5; D might be TRBD2 (5 bases). The end of the DNA fits TRBJ2-7 better, so the J call may be wrong. Looked up from germline, CDR1 is SEHNR and CDR2 is FQNEAQ (reference sequence). The CDR3 consists of 17 residues. This CDR3 is CASSPTRATRENYEQYF. The CDR3 region has the DNA TGTGCCAGCAGCCCAACTAGGGCCACTAGGGAGAACTACGAGCAGTACTTC.

The chain has TRBV9 and TRBJ2-1; D gene uncertain. The V gene's germline CDR1 is SGDLS and CDR2 YYNGEE. CDR3 size: 12 residues. V was clipped by 5 bases and J by 5 bases, with 8 bases between them. The CDR3 DNA follows: TGTGCCAGCAGATCCCCTAACAATGAGCAGTTCTTC. Translation: CASRSPNNEQFF.

The chain carries TRBV13 and TRBJ1-5, with 8 positions matching TRBD1. Germline values: CDR1 PRHDT, CDR2 FYEKMQ (reference sequence). The length of the CDR3 is 16 residues. J gave up 5 bases and V 2 bases, and 8 bases lay outside the gene matches. The CDR3 protein is CASSLNRGIGDQPQHF. The CDR3 DNA reads TGTGCCAGCAGCTTAAACAGGGGGATCGGCGATCAGCCCCAGCATTTT.

This sequence joins TRBV5-4 and TRBJ2-1; 11 positions agree with TRBD2. V was pared by 0 bases and J by 7 bases, with 12 bases of the junction left unmatched. The CDR3 consists of 18 residues. Germline CDR1 SGHNT, CDR2 YYREEE (reference sequence). This CDR3 is CASSLAAVLAGGDNEQFF. The CDR3 nucleotides read TGTGCCAGCAGCTTGGCGGCCGTTTTAGCGGGAGGGGATAATGAGCAGTTCTTC.

V usage is TRBV28 and J usage is TRBJ2-7, with D maybe TRBD2 (6 bases). CDR1 and CDR2 (germline): MDHEN, SYDVKM. The CDR3 is made up of 15 amino acids. Trimming removed 3 bases from V and 4 bases from J, with 16 bases in between. CDR3 region: CASSFHRLGSYEQYF. The CDR3 DNA follows: TGTGCCAGCAGTTTTCATCGACTAGGGAGTTACGAGCAGTACTTC. Supplemented by reference TRBV28 and TRBJ2-7, the full variable domain reads DVKVTQSSRYLVKRTGEKVFLECVQDMDHENMFWYRQDPGLGLRLIYFSYDVKMKEKGDIPEGYSVSREKKERFSLILESASTNQTSMYLCASSFHRLGSYEQYFGPGTRLTVT.

There are a few counts of this clone. The gene calls are TRBV27 and TRBJ1-5; TRBD1 aligns across 8 bases. Germline V CDR1 and CDR2: MNHEY, SMNVEV (reference sequence). J gave up 5 bases and V 5 bases, and 8 bases lay outside the gene matches. This CDR3 region has 15 residues. CDR3 coding DNA: TGTGCCAGCAGTGGCGGCAGGGGGCCTGATCAGCCCCAGCATTTT. Its protein is CASSGGRGPDQPQHF.

This clone came up once. J is TRBJ2-3 and V is TRBV5-1; TRBD1 matches 7 bases. Trimming removed 5 bases from V and 5 bases from J; junction bases left unmatched: 8. The germline V gene has CDR1 SGHRS and CDR2 YFSETQ. The CDR3 is made up of 14 amino acids. The CDR3 sequence is CASRLGQAEDTQYF. CDR3 DNA: TGCGCCAGCAGACTCGGACAGGCGGAAGATACGCAGTATTTT.

This sequence joins TRBV15 and TRBJ1-1; maybe TRBD1 (5 bases). V was cut by 0 bases and J by 4 bases, with 6 bases left in between. CDR1 is LNHNV and CDR2 is YYDKDF in the germline V gene (reference sequence). The CDR3 contains 13 residues. CDR3 protein: CATSREQGTEAFF. Written as DNA, the CDR3 is TGTGCCACCAGCAGAGAGCAGGGCACTGAAGCTTTCTTT.

The V call is TRBV27, the J call TRBJ2-1; D remains unclear. Trimming pared 5 bases from V and 6 bases from J, leaving 11 bases between. Germline CDR1 MNHEY, CDR2 SMNVEV (reference sequence). The CDR3 length is 13 residues. The DNA for the CDR3 is TGTGCCAGCAGTCTACGGACGACCAATGAGCAGTTCTTC. Residues: CASSLRTTNEQFF.

The V and J genes are TRBV19 and TRBJ1-2, with TRBD1 identical over 7 bases. This CDR3 contains 13 residues. The V gene end was trimmed by 4 bases and the J gene end by 7 bases; junction bases not matched to a gene: 6. CDR1 is LNHDA, CDR2 SQIVND, per germline (reference sequence). The CDR3 DNA is TGTGCCAGTAGTACTAACGGACAGGCTGGCTACACCTTC. This sequence encodes CASSTNGQAGYTF.

This chain connects TRBV19 to TRBJ2-7, with TRBD1 identical over 8 bases. V trimming: 8 bases; J trimming: 2 bases; junction bases outside the gene matches: 5. Germline assignment: CDR1 LNHDA and CDR2 SQIVND (reference sequence). The length of the CDR3 is 13 residues. CDR3 DNA sequence: TGTGCCAGTCATGGACAGGGAACCTACGAGCAGTACTTC. It yields the protein CASHGQGTYEQYF. The entire variable domain, with the rest obtained from reference TRBV19 and TRBJ2-7, is as follows: DGGITQSPKYLFRKEGQNVTLSCEQNLNHDAMYWYRQDPGQGLRLIYYSQIVNDFQKGDIAEGYSVSREKKESFPLTVTSAQKNPTAFYLCASHGQGTYEQYFGPGTRLTVT.

This clone was observed a single time. The chain joins TRBV6-1 to TRBJ2-1, with D possibly being TRBD1 (5 bases). Germline V lookup: CDR1 MNHNS, CDR2 SASEGT. The CDR3 is made up of 16 amino acids. The germline V and J ends were trimmed by 0 bases and 8 bases, with 17 bases remaining between them. CDR3 sequence reads: CASSEASGLPRDEQFF. The CDR3 DNA reads as TGTGCCAGCAGTGAAGCCTCAGGGCTACCTAGGGATGAGCAGTTCTTC.

The chain carries TRBV5-1 and TRBJ2-3, with 9 bases matching TRBD2. V lost 5 bases and J lost 0; bases outside the gene matches: 4. Germline CDR1 is SGHRS and CDR2 is YFSETQ. The CDR3 contains 15 residues. CDR3 bases: TGCGCCAGCAGGCTAGCGGGGTTTAGCACAGATACGCAGTATTTT. This translates into CASRLAGFSTDTQYF.

The chain recombines TRBV7-8 with TRBJ2-3; D gene uncertain. CDR1 and CDR2 (germline): SGHVS, FQNEAQ. The CDR3 consists of 15 residues. V was cut by 2 bases and J by 3 bases, with 12 bases left in between. The CDR3 is CASSLSTPETDTQYF. The CDR3 coding sequence is TGTGCCAGCAGCTTATCTACCCCTGAGACAGATACGCAGTATTTT.